The next 17 T cell receptor beta chains were all read from a single sample in a study of glioma-infiltrating T cells after dendritic cell vaccination. Some clones are missing from TCRdb's copy, which holds only in-frame ones; the method was immunoSEQ multiplex PCR. The data hold approximately 85,000 clones, with roughly 85% observed a single time. As to time point: after dendritic cell vaccination, including at tumor progression/relapse. The material was blood, obtained after dendritic cell vaccination. Every receptor here comes from a human donor with glioblastoma.

The J gene is TRBJ2-2, the V gene TRBV5-4; D is unresolved. In germline, CDR1 is SGHNT, CDR2 YYREEE (reference sequence). V was shortened by 3 bases and J by 1 base, with 4 bases between the two germline ends. The CDR3 is 13 amino acids. CDR3 coding DNA: TGTGCCAGCAGCTCTAGGAACACCGGGGAGCTGTTTTTT. The encoded protein is CASSSRNTGELFF.

The chain has TRBV15 and TRBJ2-3, with 7 nucleotides matching TRBD1. This CDR3 is 16 amino acids long. Germline-derived CDR1 and CDR2 are LNHNV and YYDKDF (reference sequence). V was clipped by 3 bases and J by 3 bases; unmatched bases: 9. CDR3 coding DNA: TGTGCCACCAGCAGGGGAATGGCCAGGGGGACAGATACGCAGTATTTT. Its protein is CATSRGMARGTDTQYF.

The rearrangement uses TRBV28 and TRBJ2-7; 9 nucleotides agree with TRBD1. The germline V gene encodes CDR1 MDHEN and CDR2 SYDVKM. The CDR3 spans 17 residues. With 3 bases clipped from V and 5 bases from J, the junction kept 14 bases outside the gene matches. CDR3 DNA sequence: TGTGCCAGCAGTTTCCCGATTCTTACAGGGGGCGAGAACGAGCAGTACTTC. It codes for CASSFPILTGGENEQYF.

CDR3 amino acids: CASSVVGWADNEQFF. The CDR3 region has the DNA TGTGCCAGCAGCGTAGTGGGTTGGGCCGATAATGAGCAGTTCTTC. This chain connects TRBV9 to TRBJ2-1; D not certain. This CDR3 region has 15 residues. Trimming took 0 bases from V and 7 from J, leaving 14 bases between them. Germline V gene data show CDR1 as SGDLS and CDR2 as YYNGEE.

The chain couples TRBV27 to TRBJ2-7; 8 nucleotides match TRBD1. After removal of 2 bases from V and 2 bases from J, the junction contained 5 bases not matched to a gene. Germline V lookup: CDR1 MNHEY, CDR2 SMNVEV (reference sequence). The CDR3 is made up of 15 amino acids. CDR3 in amino acids: CASSLEPGQAYEQYF. The CDR3 DNA reads TGTGCCAGCAGTTTAGAGCCGGGACAGGCCTACGAGCAGTACTTC.

This chain connects TRBV28 to TRBJ2-2; 8 nucleotides match TRBD1. The CDR3 has 15 residues. CDR1 is MDHEN and CDR2 is SYDVKM in the germline V gene. V trimming: 5 bases; J trimming: 6 bases; junction bases outside the gene matches: 8. In nucleotides, the CDR3 is TGTGCCAGCAGTGACAGGGGCGGTCCGGCCGGGGAGCTGTTTTTT. This sequence encodes CASSDRGGPAGELFF.

This chain joins TRBV6-6 and TRBJ1-2; D not certain. This CDR3 has 13 amino acids. V lost 0 bases, J lost 5 bases, and 7 bases lay in between. Germline CDR1 and CDR2: MNHNY and SVGAGI (reference sequence). The CDR3 DNA reads TGTGCCAGCAGTTACTCCCCAATTTATGGCTACACCTTC. Its translation is CASSYSPIYGYTF.

This clone was seen a single time. J is TRBJ1-5 and V is TRBV5-6; no reliable D call. V was shortened by 3 bases and J by 5 bases, with 12 bases between the two germline ends. The CDR3 totals 14 residues. The germline gives CDR1 SGHDT, CDR2 YYEEEE. CDR3 bases: TGTGCCAGCAGCTCCTCAGGACTTCATCAGCCCCAGCATTTT. Its protein product is CASSSSGLHQPQHF.

This chain joins TRBV9 and TRBJ2-7; 7 bases align to TRBD2. CDR1 is SGDLS, CDR2 YYNGEE, per germline. This CDR3 spans 14 amino acids. J gave up 3 bases and V 0 bases, and 3 bases lay outside the gene matches. The CDR3 DNA sequence: TGTGCCAGCAGCGTAGGCGGGAGCGGCTACGAGCAGTACTTC. The encoded protein is CASSVGGSGYEQYF.

The chain joins TRBV18 to TRBJ2-5; no clear D. Looked up from germline, CDR1 is KGHSH and CDR2 is LQKENI. CDR3 size: 13 residues. Trimming pared 3 bases from V and 1 base from J, leaving 6 bases between. For the CDR3, the DNA is TGTGCCAGCTCACCCCGGGTCCAAGAGACCCAGTACTTC. Amino acids: CASSPRVQETQYF.

The V and J genes are TRBV18 and TRBJ1-3; D ambiguous. Trimming removed 2 bases from V and 1 base from J, with 12 bases in between. CDR3 length equals 16 residues. Germline CDR1 reads KGHSH; CDR2 reads LQKENI. DNA of the CDR3: TGTGCCAGCTCACCAATGAGGGATCGGTCTGGAAACACCATATATTTT. This gives the protein CASSPMRDRSGNTIYF.

This clone has only one observation. CDR3 sequence (DNA): TGTGCTAGTGCTCCGGGACAGGGGGCGAAGGGTGGCAATGAGCAGTTCTTC. It translates to CASAPGQGAKGGNEQFF. The V gene is TRBV12-5, the J gene TRBJ2-1, with 12 positions matching TRBD1. CDR3 length equals 17 residues. V dropped 7 bases and J dropped 6; count of bases not matched to a gene: 13. Germline lookup yields CDR1 LGHNT and CDR2 FRNRAP.

The V and J genes are TRBV4-2 and TRBJ2-7; 13 bases align to TRBD2. Germline values: CDR1 LGHNA, CDR2 YNFKEQ. J was trimmed by 3 bases and V by 0 bases; bases with no gene match: 2. CDR3 length: 16 amino acids. The CDR3 DNA follows: TGTGCCAGCAGCCAAGACGGGACTAGCGGGAACTACGAGCAGTACTTC. Its translation: CASSQDGTSGNYEQYF.

The V and J genes are TRBV14 and TRBJ2-1; TRBD2 matches at 9 bases. Germline V gives CDR1 SGHDN, CDR2 FVKESK. Trimming cost V 4 bases and J 4 bases; bases outside gene matches: 8. The CDR3 length is 16 residues. Written as DNA, the CDR3 is TGTGCCAGCAGCCCTCTTAGCGGGAGAGCATACAATGAGCAGTTCTTC. Protein product: CASSPLSGRAYNEQFF. The complete variable domain, with remaining parts taken from reference TRBV14 and TRBJ2-1, reads EAGVTQFPSHSVIEKGQTVTLRCDPISGHDNLYWYRRVMGKEIKFLLHFVKESKQDESGMPNNRFLAERTGGTYSTLKVQPAELEDSGVYFCASSPLSGRAYNEQFFGPGTRLTVL.

The rearrangement uses TRBV6-4 and TRBJ1-5; D perhaps matches TRBD1 (6 bases). Per germline, CDR1 MRHNA and CDR2 SNTAGT. Trimming cost V 1 base and J 7 bases, with 8 bases left between them. The CDR3 has 13 amino acids. CDR3 DNA sequence: TGTGCCAGCAGTGACTACACAGGGCAGCCCCAGCATTTT. This sequence encodes CASSDYTGQPQHF.

This clone was seen more than once but under ten times. The chain couples TRBV5-8 to TRBJ2-7, with D possibly matching TRBD2 (6 bases). Deletions cut 2 bases from V and 3 bases from J, with 12 bases between. The germline V gene has CDR1 SGHTS and CDR2 YDEGEE. The CDR3 sequence is 14 residues long. The chain's CDR3 is CASSFGGTYYEQYF. In DNA, the CDR3 is TGTGCCAGCAGCTTTGGAGGGACTTACTACGAGCAGTACTTC.

This chain connects TRBV27 to TRBJ2-5; D ambiguous. The CDR3 has 13 amino acids. V lost 4 bases and J 5 bases, leaving 11 bases between the germline ends. The V gene's germline CDR1 is MNHEY and CDR2 SMNVEV (reference sequence). Written as DNA, the CDR3 is TGTGCCAGCAGTTGGGTAGCTTTGGAGACCCAGTACTTC. It yields the protein CASSWVALETQYF.